A single sample is the source of the 21 T cell receptor beta chains below, sequenced in a study of CD8 T cells in Susac syndrome. Random-hexamer reverse transcription was applied to about 0.5 to 1 ug RNA. TCRdb independently ran MiXCR on the immunoSEQ multiplex PCR reads; one entry per CDR3 protein. In the table there are more than 150,000 distinct CDR3 sequences, about 95% of which are singletons. Specimen: CD8+ T cells from PBMCs. Receptors originate from a human donor with Susac syndrome.

This rearrangement joins TRBV20-1 to TRBJ2-5; 9 nucleotides align to TRBD1. Germline trimming cut 5 bases from V and 1 base from J; bases unmatched to any gene: 5. CDR1 is DFQATT and CDR2 is SNEGSKA in the germline V gene (reference sequence). This CDR3 is built from 14 residues. CDR3 protein: CSASGTGPQETQYF. DNA for the CDR3: TGCAGTGCTTCCGGGACAGGGCCCCAAGAGACCCAGTACTTC.

V gene TRBV27 combines with J gene TRBJ2-5; tentatively, D is TRBD2 (6 bases). Germline lookup yields CDR1 MNHEY and CDR2 SMNVEV (reference sequence). The ends were cut back, 6 bases at V and 5 bases at J, with 16 bases in the middle. This CDR3 has 14 amino acids. CDR3 bases: TGTGCCAGCAGCAGCGGGTCCTGGGCGGAGACCCAGTACTTC. It is translated as CASSSGSWAETQYF.

The chain is built from TRBV5-6 and TRBJ2-7, with D possibly called TRBD1 or TRBD2 (5 bases each). Germline V gene sequence: CDR1 SGHDT, CDR2 YYEEEE. The V and J ends lost 3 bases and 8 bases respectively, with 12 bases between them. The length of the CDR3 is 12 residues. Here the CDR3 DNA reads TGTGCCAGCAGCTCCGGGGCTACGAAGCAGTACTTC. It specifies CASSSGATKQYF.

In DNA form, the CDR3 reads TGTGCCAGCAGCTTAGGGTTAGGGATCTATGGCTACACCTTC. Translated: CASSLGLGIYGYTF. The V gene is TRBV13, the J gene TRBJ1-2; no definite D call. The length of the CDR3 is 14 residues. Germline CDR1 is PRHDT and CDR2 is FYEKMQ (reference sequence). With 0 bases removed from V and 4 bases from J, the gap between germline ends came to 9 bases. Variable domain in full (rest from reference TRBV13 and TRBJ1-2): AAGVIQSPRHLIKEKRETATLKCYPIPRHDTVYWYQQGPGQDPQFLISFYEKMQSDKGSIPDRFSAQQFSDYHSELNMSSLELGDSALYFCASSLGLGIYGYTFGSGTRLTVV.

The chain couples TRBV9 to TRBJ1-2, with D perhaps TRBD1 (6 bases). The CDR3 runs to 14 residues. Germline CDR1 reads SGDLS; CDR2 reads YYNGEE. V was cut by 6 bases and J by 4 bases, with 16 bases left in between. The CDR3 DNA sequence: TGTGCCAGCACCCCGGATGGGGGCGGCTATGGCTACACCTTC. Amino acid sequence: CASTPDGGGYGYTF.

The chain employs TRBV9 and TRBJ2-5; possible D gene TRBD2, 5 bases. The CDR3 runs to 15 residues. CDR1 is SGDLS and CDR2 is YYNGEE in the germline V gene. With 0 bases removed from V and 5 bases from J, the gap between germline ends came to 14 bases. CDR3 coding DNA: TGTGCCAGCAGCGTAGAGACCGGGCCGGGGGAGACCCAGTACTTC. This translates into CASSVETGPGETQYF.

This chain links TRBV6-5 with TRBJ2-1; TRBD2 is a possible D gene (5 bases). The germline gives CDR1 MNHEY, CDR2 SVGAGI. The CDR3 consists of 12 residues. Trimming removed 2 bases from V and 9 bases from J, with 8 bases in between. The DNA of the CDR3 is TGTGCCAGCAGTTACCCCCGGGGTGAGCAGTTCTTC. This translates into CASSYPRGEQFF.

This chain's CDR3 is CASSQDQRGYTGELFF. The DNA of the CDR3 is TGTGCCAGCAGCCAAGATCAGAGGGGATACACCGGGGAGCTGTTTTTT. The chain employs TRBV3-1 and TRBJ2-2, with D tentatively TRBD1 or TRBD2 (5 bases each). V was clipped by 0 bases and J by 3 bases, with 11 bases between them. This CDR3 comprises 16 residues. CDR1 and CDR2 (germline): LGHDT, YNNKEL (reference sequence).

The V gene is TRBV7-6, the J gene TRBJ2-2; possibly TRBD2 for D (7 bases). Trimming removed 4 bases at V and 2 bases at J, with 11 bases between. The CDR3 is made up of 15 amino acids. The V gene's germline CDR1 is SGHVS and CDR2 FNYEAQ. The CDR3, as DNA: TGTGCCAGCAGCTGGGGGGGGCAAAACACCGGGGAGCTGTTTTTT. Translation gives CASSWGGQNTGELFF.

This clonotype came up once. The chain couples TRBV6-2 or TRBV6-3 to TRBJ1-2, with D hard to call. V was cut by 2 bases and J by 2 bases, with 6 bases left in between. The V gene's germline CDR1 is MNHEY and CDR2 SVGEGT. CDR3 size: 13 residues. The CDR3 is CASSYTVNYGYTF. DNA for the CDR3: TGTGCCAGCAGTTACACGGTCAACTATGGCTACACCTTC.

The chain uses TRBV18 and TRBJ2-3; possible D gene TRBD2, 5 bases. This CDR3 has 14 amino acids. The ends were cut back, 0 bases at V and 4 bases at J, with 8 bases in the middle. Germline values: CDR1 KGHSH, CDR2 LQKENI. In DNA, the CDR3 is TGTGCCAGCTCACCACCGACGGGGTCAGATACGCAGTATTTT. Amino acid sequence: CASSPPTGSDTQYF. Full variable domain (rest looked up from reference TRBV18 and TRBJ2-3): NAGVMQNPRHLVRRRGQEARLRCSPMKGHSHVYWYRQLPEEGLKFMVYLQKENIIDESGMPKERFSAEFPKEGPSILRIQQVVRGDSAAYFCASSPPTGSDTQYFGPGTRLTVL.

The V call is TRBV6-6, the J call TRBJ2-1, with TRBD2 as a possible D gene (6 bases). The V gene lost 6 bases and the J gene lost 7 bases, with 13 bases spanning the gap. This CDR3 has 13 residues. Germline CDR1 is MNHNY and CDR2 is SVGAGI (reference sequence). The CDR3 DNA is TGTGCCAGCAGCTCCTTCGGAGGGAATGAGCAGTTCTTC. This encodes CASSSFGGNEQFF.

The chain employs TRBV4-2 and TRBJ2-7, with TRBD2 matching over 8 bases. This CDR3 is 16 amino acids long. CDR1 and CDR2 from the germline V gene are LGHNA and YNFKEQ. Trimming took 4 bases from V and 3 from J; bases not matched to a gene: 11. The CDR3 coding sequence is TGTGCCAGCAGCCCGCGGGGGGCAGGGATACTCTACGAGCAGTACTTC. Protein: CASSPRGAGILYEQYF.

The chain employs TRBV9 and TRBJ2-1, with D possibly called TRBD1 or TRBD2 (5 bases each). CDR3 length: 16 residues. Deletions cut 3 bases from V and 7 bases from J, with 20 bases between. Germline V lookup: CDR1 SGDLS, CDR2 YYNGEE. The CDR3 spells CASSAPRGVWINEQFF. DNA for the CDR3: TGTGCCAGCAGCGCTCCCCGGGGCGTGTGGATAAATGAGCAGTTCTTC.

The chain employs TRBV5-6 and TRBJ1-2; 9 bases map to TRBD1. The CDR3 loop spans 15 amino acids. Losses at the gene ends were 4 bases for V and 7 bases for J; bases not matched to a gene: 11. Germline CDR1 SGHDT, CDR2 YYEEEE. The CDR3 region is CASSTPGQGWPGYTF. The CDR3 region has the DNA TGTGCCAGCAGCACCCCGGGACAGGGCTGGCCTGGCTACACCTTC.

The rearrangement joins TRBV20-1 to TRBJ1-1; TRBD1 agrees at 7 bases. After removal of 6 bases from V and 0 bases from J, the junction contained 16 bases not matched to a gene. This CDR3 comprises 17 residues. Germline CDR1 and CDR2: DFQATT and SNEGSKA (reference sequence). The CDR3 sequence is CSALGTARGGMNTEAFF. In DNA, the CDR3 is TGCAGTGCGTTAGGGACAGCTAGGGGTGGAATGAACACTGAAGCTTTCTTT.

The chain couples TRBV18 to TRBJ2-5; TRBD1 matches at 9 bases. This CDR3 spans 15 amino acids. From germline, CDR1 is KGHSH and CDR2 LQKENI. Germline trimming cut 3 bases from V and 3 bases from J; bases unmatched to any gene: 5. The CDR3 nucleotides read TGTGCCAGCTCACCTTTACAGGGGGCTGAAGAGACCCAGTACTTC. Translation: CASSPLQGAEETQYF.

This rearrangement joins TRBV19 to TRBJ1-5, with D possibly being TRBD1 (6 bases). V lost 7 bases and J 3 bases, leaving 31 bases between the germline ends. From germline, CDR1 is LNHDA and CDR2 SQIVND (reference sequence). The CDR3 is 20 amino acids. CDR3 sequence: CASIETPGAGIFQPNQPQHF. CDR3 bases: TGTGCCAGTATCGAAACACCAGGGGCGGGCATTTTTCAGCCCAATCAGCCCCAGCATTTT.

This chain connects TRBV28 to TRBJ2-3; TRBD1 or TRBD2 may be the D gene (6 bases each). The germline gives CDR1 MDHEN, CDR2 SYDVKM. The CDR3 covers 14 residues. Deletions cut 6 bases from V and 5 bases from J, with 15 bases between. In DNA form, the CDR3 reads TGTGCCAGCAGCCTTTTCGGGGGCGGAGATACGCAGTATTTT. It translates to CASSLFGGGDTQYF.

The chain joins TRBV10-3 to TRBJ2-3; the D gene is possibly TRBD2 (6 bases). Trimming shortened V by 8 bases and J by 3 bases, and 12 bases separated the two germline ends. Germline loops: CDR1 ENHRY, CDR2 SYGVKD. The CDR3 extends over 13 amino acids. The CDR3 protein is CAILDGRTDTQYF. CDR3 bases: TGTGCCATCCTTGACGGGAGAACAGATACGCAGTATTTT.

The chain uses TRBV12-3 or TRBV12-4 and TRBJ2-2, with TRBD1 as a possible D gene (5 bases). V lost 4 bases to trimming and J lost 7 bases, with 16 bases between them. There are 15 residues in the CDR3. The CDR3 coding sequence is TGTGCCAGCAGTTCCGGTATACAGGCGGACGGGGAGCTGTTTTTT. Translated, it gives CASSSGIQADGELFF.